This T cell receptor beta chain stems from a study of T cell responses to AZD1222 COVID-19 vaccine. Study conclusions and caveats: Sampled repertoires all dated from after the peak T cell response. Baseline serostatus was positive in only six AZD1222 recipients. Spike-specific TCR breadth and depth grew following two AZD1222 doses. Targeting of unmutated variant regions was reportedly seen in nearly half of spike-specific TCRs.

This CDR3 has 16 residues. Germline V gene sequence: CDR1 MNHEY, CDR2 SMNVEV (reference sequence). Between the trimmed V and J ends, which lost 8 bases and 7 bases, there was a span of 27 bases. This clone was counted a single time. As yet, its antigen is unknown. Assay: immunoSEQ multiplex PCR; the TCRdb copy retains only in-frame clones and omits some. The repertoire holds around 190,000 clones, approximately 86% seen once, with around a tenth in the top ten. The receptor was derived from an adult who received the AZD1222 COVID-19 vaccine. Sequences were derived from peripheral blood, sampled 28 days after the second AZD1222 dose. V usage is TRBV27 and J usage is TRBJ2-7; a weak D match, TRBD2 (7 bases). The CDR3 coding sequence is TGTGCCAGCGCAGTAGGGGGGGGCATAACAAGAGGGGAGCAGTACTTC. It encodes CASAVGGGITRGEQYF.